This T cell receptor (beta chain) was found in a study of CD8+ T cells in alopecia areata. Germline CDR1 is GTSNPN and CDR2 is SVGIG (reference sequence). V was clipped by 0 bases and J by 5 bases, with 10 bases between them. This CDR3 is built from 13 residues. Following RNA extraction, reverse transcription yielded cDNA that acted as the sequencing template. TCRdb's copy holds only in-frame clones and misses some; the assay was immunoSEQ multiplex PCR. The data contain approximately 180,000 clones, approximately 61% of them singletons. Remarks on this clone: The sample has other DNA sequences that encode this CDR3 too.

Documented treatment: oral pan-JAK inhibitor, 5-10 mg twice daily. The source is a human donor with alopecia areata. This material consisted of CD4+ T cells sorted from blood, taken at week 24, from a patient treated with tofacitinib. The chain links TRBV30 to TRBJ1-2; tentatively, D is TRBD1 (6 bases). The CDR3 sequence: CAWSVQGGYGYTF. The DNA of the CDR3 is TGTGCCTGGAGTGTACAGGGAGGGTATGGCTACACCTTC.